The clone carrying this T cell receptor (beta chain) came up a few times. Its ends do not fully match the called genes, so a read error is possible. In the original workflow: Amplification from reference gene primers served as the basis for estimated nucleated cell counts. Sequenced by immunoSEQ multiplex PCR; TCRdb stores in-frame clones only, minus some. V and J calls plus clone size are reproduced from that table; the DNA served to infer D and trimming. This sample carries approximately 110,000 clones, roughly 84% of them seen once, and the ten largest clones take less than 1.5%. This entry comes from a study of blood T cell repertoires in COVID-19. Study overall: Spain, Italy and the United States supplied samples that represented acute and convalescent COVID-19. The cDNA or gDNA used as material had been derived from T cells, B-cell-depleted T cells, or PBMCs.

The CDR3 spans 19 residues. Germline CDR1 and CDR2: SSHAT and FNYEAQ (reference sequence). Sequenced material: peripheral blood. This sequence joins TRBV7-7 and TRBJ1-5; 9 nucleotides match TRBD1. The TCR was taken from a man in his forties or fifties with acute or convalescent COVID-19. This CDR3 reads CASSRRDRERKVANQPQHF. Written as DNA, the CDR3 is TGTGCTAGCAGCCGACGGGACAGGGAACGAAAGGTAGCAAATCAGCCCCAGCATTTT.